This T cell receptor beta chain was identified during a study of T cells in Graves' hyperthyroidism and ophthalmopathy. The CDR3 extends over 14 amino acids. Deletions cut 5 bases from V and 1 base from J, with 9 bases between. Germline V gene sequence: CDR1 LNHNV, CDR2 YYDKDF (reference sequence). PBMCs were obtained from approximately 9.2 ml fresh peripheral blood. Using RNA transcripts as the source, TCR beta CDR3 regions were amplified. The HTBI primer set served for first-round RT-PCR of the TCR CDR3. TCRdb used MiXCR to reprocess the multiplex PCR reads, holding one entry per CDR3 protein. The sample comprises fewer than 450,000 distinct CDR3 sequences, 17% of which are singletons, and roughly 35% rests with the top ten.

Sequenced input: blood. The V call is TRBV15, the J call TRBJ2-4, with D unclear. The sequence was obtained from a woman aged 25-40 years with Graves' hyperthyroidism that later progressed to Graves' ophthalmopathy. The CDR3 DNA is TGTGCCACCAGCGGGATGGTGGCCAAAAACATTCAGTACTTC. Translated: CATSGMVAKNIQYF.